The source of this T cell receptor beta chain is a study of blood T cell repertoires in COVID-19. Seattle cases were enrolled at active infection and followed longitudinally. This clone was recorded a few times. The CDR3 is 15 residues long. The V and J ends lost 3 bases and 4 bases, in that order; junction bases with no gene match: 7. CDR1 and CDR2 (germline): SGHTA, FQGNSA. Per the original methods: It was from reference gene primer amplification that nucleated cell counts were estimated. The repertoire was sequenced with immunoSEQ multiplex PCR; TCRdb's copy has only in-frame clones and lacks some. The V and J calls and the clone size are those of that table, but D and trimming were determined from the DNA. The table records about 180,000 clones, 81% of them present only once.

The chain joins TRBV7-2 to TRBJ1-2, with 8 bases aligning to TRBD1. The receptor comes from a woman of 80 years or more with COVID-19, enrolled during active disease. The sample comprised peripheral blood. Here the CDR3 reads CASSFSSGQAYGYTF. The CDR3 nucleotides read TGTGCCAGCAGCTTTAGTTCGGGACAGGCCTATGGCTACACCTTC.